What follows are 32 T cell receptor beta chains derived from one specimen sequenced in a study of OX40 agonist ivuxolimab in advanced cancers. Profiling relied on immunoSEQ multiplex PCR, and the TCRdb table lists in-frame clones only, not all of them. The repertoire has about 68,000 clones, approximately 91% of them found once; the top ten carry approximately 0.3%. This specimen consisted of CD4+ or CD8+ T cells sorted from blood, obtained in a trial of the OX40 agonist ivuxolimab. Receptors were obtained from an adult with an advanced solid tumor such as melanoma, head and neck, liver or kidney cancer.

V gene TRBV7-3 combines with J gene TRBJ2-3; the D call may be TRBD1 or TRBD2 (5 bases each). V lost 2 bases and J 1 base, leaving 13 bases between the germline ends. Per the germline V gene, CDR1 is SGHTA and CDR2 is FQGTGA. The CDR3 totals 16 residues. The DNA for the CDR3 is TGTGCCAGCAGCTTAGGGGGACCCCTGGGCACAGATACGCAGTATTTT. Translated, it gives CASSLGGPLGTDTQYF.

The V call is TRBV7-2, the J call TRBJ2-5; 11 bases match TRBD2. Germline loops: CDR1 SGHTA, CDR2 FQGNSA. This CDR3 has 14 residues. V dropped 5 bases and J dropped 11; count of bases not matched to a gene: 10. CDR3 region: CASSETSGRKEQYF. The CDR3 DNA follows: TGTGCCAGCAGCGAAACTAGCGGGAGAAAGGAGCAGTACTTC.

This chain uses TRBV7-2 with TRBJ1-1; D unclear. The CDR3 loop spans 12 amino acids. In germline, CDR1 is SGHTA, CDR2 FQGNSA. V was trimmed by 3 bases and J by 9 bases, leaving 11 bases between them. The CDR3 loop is CASSFSPSKAFF. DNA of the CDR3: TGTGCCAGCAGCTTTTCCCCATCAAAAGCTTTCTTT.

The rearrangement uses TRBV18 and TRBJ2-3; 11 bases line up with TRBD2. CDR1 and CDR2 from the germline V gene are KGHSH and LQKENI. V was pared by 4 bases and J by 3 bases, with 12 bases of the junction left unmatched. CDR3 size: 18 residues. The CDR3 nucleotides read TGTGCCAGCTCACTTTATGTACTAGCGGGAGTTGGTACAGATACGCAGTATTTT. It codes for CASSLYVLAGVGTDTQYF.

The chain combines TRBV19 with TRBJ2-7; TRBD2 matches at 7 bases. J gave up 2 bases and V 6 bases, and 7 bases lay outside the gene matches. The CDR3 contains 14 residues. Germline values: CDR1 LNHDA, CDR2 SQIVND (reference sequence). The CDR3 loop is CASRLSGVTYEQYF. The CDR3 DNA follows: TGTGCCAGTAGATTAAGCGGGGTTACCTACGAGCAGTACTTC.

The CDR3 protein is CASSYLVHTEAFF. As DNA, the CDR3 is TGTGCCAGCAGTTACTTGGTTCACACTGAAGCTTTCTTT. The J gene is TRBJ1-1, the V gene TRBV6-6; D not resolved. The V and J ends lost 1 base and 3 bases respectively, with 6 bases between them. The CDR3 is 13 residues long. The germline V gene has CDR1 MNHNY and CDR2 SVGAGI (reference sequence).

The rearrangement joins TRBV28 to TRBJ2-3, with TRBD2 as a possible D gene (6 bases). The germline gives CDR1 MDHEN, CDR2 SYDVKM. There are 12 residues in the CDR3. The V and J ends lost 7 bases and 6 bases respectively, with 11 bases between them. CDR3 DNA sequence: TGTGCCAGCACCGGGGGTTGGGATACGCAGTATTTT. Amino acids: CASTGGWDTQYF.

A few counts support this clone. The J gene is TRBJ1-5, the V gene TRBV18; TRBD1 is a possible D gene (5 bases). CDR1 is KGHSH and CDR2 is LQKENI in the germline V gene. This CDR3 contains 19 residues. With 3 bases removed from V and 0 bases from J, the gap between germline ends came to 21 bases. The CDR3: CASSPSQAQEVYSNQPQHF. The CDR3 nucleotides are TGTGCCAGCTCACCTTCACAGGCGCAAGAGGTATATAGCAATCAGCCCCAGCATTTT.

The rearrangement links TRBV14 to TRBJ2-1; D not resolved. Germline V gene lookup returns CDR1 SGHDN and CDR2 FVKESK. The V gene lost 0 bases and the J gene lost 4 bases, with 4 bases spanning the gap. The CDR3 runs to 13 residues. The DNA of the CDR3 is TGTGCCAGCAGCCAAGATCTGTACAATGAGCAGTTCTTC. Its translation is CASSQDLYNEQFF.

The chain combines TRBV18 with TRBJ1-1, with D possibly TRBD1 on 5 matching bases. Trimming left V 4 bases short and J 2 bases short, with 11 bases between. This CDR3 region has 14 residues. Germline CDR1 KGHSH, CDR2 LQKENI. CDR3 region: CASSQKGFNTEAFF. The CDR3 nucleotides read TGTGCCAGCTCACAAAAGGGGTTTAACACTGAAGCTTTCTTT.

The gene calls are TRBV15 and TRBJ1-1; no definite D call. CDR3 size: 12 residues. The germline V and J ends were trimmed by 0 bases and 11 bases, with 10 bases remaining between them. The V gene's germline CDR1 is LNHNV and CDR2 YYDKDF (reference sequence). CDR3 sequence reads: CATSRDLARAFF. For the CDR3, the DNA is TGTGCCACCAGCAGAGATCTGGCCCGCGCTTTCTTT.

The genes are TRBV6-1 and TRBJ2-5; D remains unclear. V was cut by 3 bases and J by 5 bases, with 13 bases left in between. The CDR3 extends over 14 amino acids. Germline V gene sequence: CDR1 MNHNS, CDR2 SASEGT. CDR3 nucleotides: TGTGCCAGCAGTGATGTGCAAAATTGGGAGACCCAGTACTTC. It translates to CASSDVQNWETQYF.

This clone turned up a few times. The CDR3 loop is CASSLESVAAGELFF. As DNA, the CDR3 is TGCGCCAGCAGCTTGGAATCGGTTGCGGCCGGGGAGCTGTTTTTT. J is TRBJ2-2 and V is TRBV5-1; no firm D call. The V and J ends lost 0 bases and 6 bases respectively, with 12 bases between them. Germline values: CDR1 SGHRS, CDR2 YFSETQ. The CDR3 runs 15 residues.

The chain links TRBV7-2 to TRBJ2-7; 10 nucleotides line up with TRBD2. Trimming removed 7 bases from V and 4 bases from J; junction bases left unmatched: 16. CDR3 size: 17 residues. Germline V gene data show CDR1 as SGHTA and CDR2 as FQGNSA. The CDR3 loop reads CASTNARASGSRYEQYF. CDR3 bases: TGTGCCAGCACCAATGCGCGGGCTAGCGGGAGTAGGTACGAGCAGTACTTC.

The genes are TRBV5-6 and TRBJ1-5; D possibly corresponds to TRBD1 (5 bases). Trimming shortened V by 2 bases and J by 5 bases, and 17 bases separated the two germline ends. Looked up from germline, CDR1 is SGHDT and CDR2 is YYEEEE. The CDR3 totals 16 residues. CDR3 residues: CASSLGQGMGYQPQHF. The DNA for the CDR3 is TGTGCCAGCAGCTTAGGACAAGGCATGGGGTATCAGCCCCAGCATTTT.

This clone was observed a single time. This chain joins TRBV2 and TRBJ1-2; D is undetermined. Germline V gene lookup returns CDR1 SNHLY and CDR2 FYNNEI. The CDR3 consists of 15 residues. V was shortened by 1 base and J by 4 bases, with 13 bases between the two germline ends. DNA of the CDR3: TGTGCCAGCAGTGAAGTCCCGGCCAACCCCTATGGCTACACCTTC. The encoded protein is CASSEVPANPYGYTF.

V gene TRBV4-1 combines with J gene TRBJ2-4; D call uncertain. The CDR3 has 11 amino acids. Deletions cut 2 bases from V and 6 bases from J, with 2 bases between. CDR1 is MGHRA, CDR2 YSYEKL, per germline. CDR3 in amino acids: CASSQSNIQYF. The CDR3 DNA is TGCGCCAGCAGCCAATCAAACATTCAGTACTTC.

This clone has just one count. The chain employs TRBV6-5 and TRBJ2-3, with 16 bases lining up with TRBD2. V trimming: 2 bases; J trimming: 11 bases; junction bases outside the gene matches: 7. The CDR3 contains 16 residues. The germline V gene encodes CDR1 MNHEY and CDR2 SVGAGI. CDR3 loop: CASSYGTSGRAGMQYF. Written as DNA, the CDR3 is TGTGCCAGCAGTTACGGGACTAGCGGGAGGGCCGGTATGCAGTATTTT.

CDR3 in amino acids: CASSAQSTGVNYGYTF. The CDR3 nucleotides read TGTGCCAGTAGCGCCCAATCCACAGGGGTTAACTATGGCTACACCTTC. The rearrangement links TRBV7-2 to TRBJ1-2, with TRBD1 matching over 7 bases. Germline V gene data show CDR1 as SGHTA and CDR2 as FQGNSA. The CDR3 has 16 amino acids. Germline trimming cut 9 bases from V and 1 base from J; bases unmatched to any gene: 14.

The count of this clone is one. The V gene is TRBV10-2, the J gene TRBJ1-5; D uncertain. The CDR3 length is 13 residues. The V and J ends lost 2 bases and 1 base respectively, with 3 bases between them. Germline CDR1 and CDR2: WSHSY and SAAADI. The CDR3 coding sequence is TGCGCCAGCAGTGAGAACAGCAATCAGCCCCAGCATTTT. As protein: CASSENSNQPQHF.

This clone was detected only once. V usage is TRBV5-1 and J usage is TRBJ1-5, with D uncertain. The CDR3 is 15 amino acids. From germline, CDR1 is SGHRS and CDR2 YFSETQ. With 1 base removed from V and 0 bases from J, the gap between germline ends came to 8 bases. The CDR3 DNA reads TGCGCCAGCAGCTTGACCAGCGATAGCAATCAGCCCCAGCATTTT. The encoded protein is CASSLTSDSNQPQHF.

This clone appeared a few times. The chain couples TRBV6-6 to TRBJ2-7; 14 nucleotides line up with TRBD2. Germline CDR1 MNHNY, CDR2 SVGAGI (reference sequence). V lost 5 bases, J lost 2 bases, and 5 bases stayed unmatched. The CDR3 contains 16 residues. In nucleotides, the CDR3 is TGTGCCAGCAGTCCGGGGACTAGCGGGAGTCCCTACGAGCAGTACTTC. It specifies CASSPGTSGSPYEQYF.

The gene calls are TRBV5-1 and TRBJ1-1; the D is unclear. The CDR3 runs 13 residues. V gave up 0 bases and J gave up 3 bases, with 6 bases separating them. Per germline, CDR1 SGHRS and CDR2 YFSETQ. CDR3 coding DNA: TGCGCCAGCAGCTTGGACGGATACACTGAAGCTTTCTTT. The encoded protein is CASSLDGYTEAFF.

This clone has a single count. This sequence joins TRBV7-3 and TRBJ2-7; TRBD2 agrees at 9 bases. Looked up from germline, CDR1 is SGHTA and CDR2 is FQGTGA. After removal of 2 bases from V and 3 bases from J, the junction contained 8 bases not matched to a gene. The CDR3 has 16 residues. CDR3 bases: TGTGCCAGCAGCTTACAATCGACTAGCGGATACTACGAGCAGTACTTC. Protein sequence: CASSLQSTSGYYEQYF.

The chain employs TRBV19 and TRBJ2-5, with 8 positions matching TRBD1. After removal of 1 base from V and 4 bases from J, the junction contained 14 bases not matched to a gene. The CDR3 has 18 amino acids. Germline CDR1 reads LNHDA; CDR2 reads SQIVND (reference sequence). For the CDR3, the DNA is TGTGCCAGTAGTATAGCCCGGACAGGGTTGAAGTTCGGAGAGACCCAGTACTTC. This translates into CASSIARTGLKFGETQYF.

The CDR3 nucleotides read TGTGCCAGTAGTATCACACGGGAATACACAGATACGCAGTATTTT. It yields the protein CASSITREYTDTQYF. This chain links TRBV19 with TRBJ2-3, with a tentative D call TRBD2 (5 bases). The CDR3 consists of 15 residues. The germline V gene has CDR1 LNHDA and CDR2 SQIVND (reference sequence). V dropped 3 bases and J dropped 2 bases, with 12 bases sitting between them.

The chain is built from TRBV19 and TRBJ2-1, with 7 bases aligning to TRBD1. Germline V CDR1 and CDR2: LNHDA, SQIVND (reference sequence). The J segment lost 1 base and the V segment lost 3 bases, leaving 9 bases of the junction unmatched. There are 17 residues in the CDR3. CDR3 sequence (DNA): TGTGCCAGTAGTATCCGCCTGACAGGGAATTCCTACAATGAGCAGTTCTTC. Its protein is CASSIRLTGNSYNEQFF.

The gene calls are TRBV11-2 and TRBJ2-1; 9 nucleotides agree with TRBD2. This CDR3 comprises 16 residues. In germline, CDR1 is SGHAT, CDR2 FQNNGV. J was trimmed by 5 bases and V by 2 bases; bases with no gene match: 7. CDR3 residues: CASSLISGRTHNEQFF. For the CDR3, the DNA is TGTGCCAGCAGCTTAATTAGCGGGAGAACCCACAATGAGCAGTTCTTC.

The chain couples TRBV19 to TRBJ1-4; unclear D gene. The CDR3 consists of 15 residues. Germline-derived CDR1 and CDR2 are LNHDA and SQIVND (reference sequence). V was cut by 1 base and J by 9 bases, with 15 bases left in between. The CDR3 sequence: CASSIGAAGIQKLFF. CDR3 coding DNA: TGTGCCAGTAGTATAGGCGCCGCCGGGATCCAAAAACTGTTTTTT.

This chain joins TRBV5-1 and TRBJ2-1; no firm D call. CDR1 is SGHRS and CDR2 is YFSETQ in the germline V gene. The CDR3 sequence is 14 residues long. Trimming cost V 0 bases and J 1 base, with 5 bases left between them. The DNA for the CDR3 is TGCGCCAGCAGCTTGGCCGGGTCCTACAATGAGCAGTTCTTC. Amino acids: CASSLAGSYNEQFF.

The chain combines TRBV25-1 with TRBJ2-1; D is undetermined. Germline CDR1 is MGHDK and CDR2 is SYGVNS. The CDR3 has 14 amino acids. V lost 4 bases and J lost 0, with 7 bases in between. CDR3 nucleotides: TGTGCCAGCAGTGGGAAGGGCTCCTACAATGAGCAGTTCTTC. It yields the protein CASSGKGSYNEQFF.

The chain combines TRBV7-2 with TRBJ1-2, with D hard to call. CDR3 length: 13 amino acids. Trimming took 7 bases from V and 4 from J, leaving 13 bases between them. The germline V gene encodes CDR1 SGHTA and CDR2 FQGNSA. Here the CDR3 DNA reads TGTGCCAGCACGGGCGGGAATGGCTATGGCTACACCTTC. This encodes CASTGGNGYGYTF.